This TCR beta chain was recorded in a study of shared clonotypes between healthy human individuals. Using immunoSEQ multiplex PCR, the repertoire was profiled, and TCRdb retains in-frame clones only, with some absent. This sample has 1.6 million or so clones; roughly 97% occur once, and the top ten carry roughly 1.2%. Germline CDR1 and CDR2: KGHSH and LQKENI. V gave up 3 bases and J gave up 5 bases, with 10 bases separating them. The CDR3 sequence is 13 residues long. This TCR was sampled from a young man in good health. V gene TRBV18 combines with J gene TRBJ2-5; D gene unclear. Sequenced: naive CD4+ T cells sorted from blood. Specified subset: CD45RA+ positively selected. CDR3 sequence (DNA): TGTGCCAGCTCACCGAAAAAGGCGGAGACCCAGTACTTC. Amino acid sequence: CASSPKKAETQYF. Supplemented by reference TRBV18 and TRBJ2-5, the full variable domain reads NAGVMQNPRHLVRRRGQEARLRCSPMKGHSHVYWYRQLPEEGLKFMVYLQKENIIDESGMPKERFSAEFPKEGPSILRIQQVVRGDSAAYFCASSPKKAETQYFGPGTRLLVL.